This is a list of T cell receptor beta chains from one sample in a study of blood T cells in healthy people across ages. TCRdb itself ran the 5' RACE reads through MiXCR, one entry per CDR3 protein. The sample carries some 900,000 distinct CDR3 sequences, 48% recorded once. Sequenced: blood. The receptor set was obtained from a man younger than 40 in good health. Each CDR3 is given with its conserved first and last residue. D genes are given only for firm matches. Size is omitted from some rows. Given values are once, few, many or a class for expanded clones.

TGTGCCAGCTCACCAGACTCCTTCTATGGCTACACCTTC	CASSPDSFYGYTF	.	many	TRBV18	TRBJ1-2
TGTGCCAGCAGTACAGGAGTTCCCTACGAGCAGTACTTC	CASSTGVPYEQYF	.	.	TRBV28	TRBJ2-7
TGTGCCAGCAGTTACGCGGGGACTAACTATGGCTACACCTTC	CASSYAGTNYGYTF	.	.	TRBV6-2/TRBV6-3	TRBJ1-2
TGTGCCATCAGTGAGAACGGAGACAGGGACAATCAGCCCCAGCATTTT	CAISENGDRDNQPQHF	TRBD1	few	TRBV10-3	TRBJ1-5
TGTGCCAGCAGATATGGACTAGCGGAGGACAATGAGCAGTTCTTC	CASRYGLAEDNEQFF	TRBD2	.	TRBV6-5	TRBJ2-1
TGTGCCAGCAGCTTACGGGTCGGGGGCGTTGGGGGTCAGCCCCAGCATTTT	CASSLRVGGVGGQPQHF	.	.	TRBV7-8	TRBJ1-5
TGTGCCAGCAGTTACGTACAGGGTTGGATAACGCAGTATTTT	CASSYVQGWITQYF	.	.	TRBV6-5	TRBJ2-3
TGTGCCAGCAGCTTTTACAGGGACGCCGAAGCTTTCTTT	CASSFYRDAEAFF	.	.	TRBV7-2	TRBJ1-1
TGTGCCAGCAACCGCGGACAGGGGGGAAATAGCAATCAGCCCCAGCATTTT	CASNRGQGGNSNQPQHF	TRBD1	.	TRBV4-2	TRBJ1-5
TGTGCCTGGAGCATTAGAAACACTGAAGCTTTCTTT	CAWSIRNTEAFF	.	.	TRBV30	TRBJ1-1
TGTGCCAGCAGGTCCCTGCGGACACGGAGCTCCTACGAGCAGTACTTC	CASRSLRTRSSYEQYF	.	.	TRBV28	TRBJ2-7
TGTGCCAGCAGTTGGTCTAATTCACCCCCCCACTTT	CASSWSNSPPHF	.	.	TRBV6-2/TRBV6-3	TRBJ1-6
TGCAGTGCTATCGCCGTCAGGAGCTCCTACGAGCAGTACTTC	CSAIAVRSSYEQYF	.	.	TRBV20-1	TRBJ2-7
TGTGCCAGCACTTATTCCCGGGGACAGGGTAATTCACCCCTCCACTTT	CASTYSRGQGNSPLHF	TRBD1	.	TRBV7-2	TRBJ1-6
TGTGCCAGCAGCTTATCCGGACTAGCGGGAATGAGAGAGACCCAGTACTTC	CASSLSGLAGMRETQYF	TRBD2	.	TRBV7-9	TRBJ2-5
TGTGCCAGCAGCTCCGGGCGCCAATCTCGCGAGCAGTACTTC	CASSSGRQSREQYF	.	.	TRBV4-2	TRBJ2-7
TGTGCCAGCAGAAACTACAATGAGCAGTTCTTC	CASRNYNEQFF	.	many	TRBV6-6	TRBJ2-1
TGTGCCAGCAGCGTAAGGGAGATCAATGAGCAGTTCTTC	CASSVREINEQFF	.	.	TRBV9	TRBJ2-1
TGTGCCATCAGTGACGGCGGGACTAGCGGGGCACAAGAGACCCAGTACTTC	CAISDGGTSGAQETQYF	TRBD2	.	TRBV10-3	TRBJ2-5
TGCGCCAGCACCCCAGGGGTCCTCTCCACAGATACGCAGTATTTT	CASTPGVLSTDTQYF	.	.	TRBV5-1	TRBJ2-3
TGTGCCAGCAGCCTCCCCGTCGGGACTACCTTCACAGATACGCAGTATTTT	CASSLPVGTTFTDTQYF	TRBD2	.	TRBV9	TRBJ2-3
TGTGCCACCAGTGATGACCGGGACTACACCGGGGAGCTGTTTTTT	CATSDDRDYTGELFF	.	.	TRBV24-1	TRBJ2-2
TGTGCCAGCAGCTTAGATGCGACCCATGGGAATGAGCAGTTCTTC	CASSLDATHGNEQFF	.	.	TRBV7-2	TRBJ2-1
TGTGCCAGCAGTCCGAGCGGGTCCTACAATGAGCAGTTCTTC	CASSPSGSYNEQFF	.	many	TRBV6-5	TRBJ2-1
TGCAGTGCTCTCCGGGGGACAGACGAGACCCAGTACTTC	CSALRGTDETQYF	.	few	TRBV20-1	TRBJ2-5
TGTGCCAGCAGTTACTCGGTCGGCAGGAATCAGCCCCAGCATTTT	CASSYSVGRNQPQHF	.	once	TRBV6-6	TRBJ1-5
TGTGCCAGCAGCTTAGAGACAGGGGGCAATCAGCCCCAGCATTTT	CASSLETGGNQPQHF	TRBD1	.	TRBV7-2	TRBJ1-5
TGTGCCATCAGTGAGTTTCCGCAGGGACCCTATGGCTACACCTTC	CAISEFPQGPYGYTF	.	.	TRBV10-3	TRBJ1-2
TGTGCCAGCAGCCCTAACCCCTACGAGCAGTACTTC	CASSPNPYEQYF	.	many	TRBV7-2	TRBJ2-7
TGTGCCTGCAGCTTAGAGGCAGGGTTCACTGAAGCTTTCTTT	CACSLEAGFTEAFF	.	.	TRBV7-8	TRBJ1-1
TGTGCCAGCAGTTCTACTAGCGGGGGGGACCACTCTAGCACAGATACGCAGTATTTT	CASSSTSGGDHSSTDTQYF	TRBD2	.	TRBV28	TRBJ2-3